Following are 2 T cell receptor beta chains from one sample sequenced in a study of CD8+ T cells in alopecia areata. Extraction and reverse transcription of RNA yielded cDNA as the sequencing template. Using immunoSEQ multiplex PCR, the repertoire was profiled, and TCRdb retains in-frame clones only, with some absent. The sample includes about 220,000 clones, around three fifths of them seen just once. Documented treatment: oral pan-JAK inhibitor, 5-10 mg twice daily. The sample in question was CD4+ T cells sorted from blood, obtained at week 4, from a patient treated with tofacitinib. Receptors were obtained from a human donor with alopecia areata.

This clone was detected only a few times. This chain connects TRBV19 to TRBJ2-1, with TRBD2 identical over 16 bases. From germline, CDR1 is LNHDA and CDR2 SQIVND (reference sequence). Trimming took 3 bases from V and 9 from J; bases not matched to a gene: 2. The CDR3 has 15 residues. CDR3 amino acids: CASSMGLAGGFEQFF. As DNA, the CDR3 is TGTGCCAGTAGTATGGGACTAGCGGGGGGGTTTGAGCAGTTCTTC.

This clone has more than one count but fewer than ten. This specimen includes other DNA sequences encoding the same CDR3. This chain links TRBV30 with TRBJ2-7; 7 bases map to TRBD1. The CDR3 is 12 amino acids. Germline CDR1 GTSNPN, CDR2 SVGIG (reference sequence). V dropped 5 bases and J dropped 4; count of bases not matched to a gene: 5. CDR3 loop: CAWGRQGYEQYF. The CDR3 nucleotides are TGTGCCTGGGGGAGACAGGGTTACGAGCAGTACTTC.